The following is a T cell receptor beta chain sequence with its context. This sample was included in a study of blood T cell repertoires in COVID-19. Study in general: The study drew acute and convalescent COVID-19 samples from the United States, Italy and Spain. Nucleic acid was either cDNA or gDNA, and it came from T cells, B-cell-depleted T cells, or PBMCs.

The germline CDR1 and CDR2 sequences are LGHDT and YNNKEL (reference sequence). Trimming shortened V by 3 bases and J by 6 bases, and 17 bases separated the two germline ends. The CDR3 runs to 16 residues. Source study methods: Cell counts per sample came from amplifying reference gene primers. The data were produced by immunoSEQ multiplex PCR, yet TCRdb's version contains in-frame clones alone and is incomplete. V and J calls and clone size are as listed in that table; D and trimming were resolved from the DNA. The sample consists of tens of thousands of clones, 80% to 90% of them appearing once. This TCR came from a woman aged 50 to 60 with active COVID-19. V is TRBV3-1 (or the pseudogene TRBV3-2) and J is TRBJ2-2; weak D call: TRBD2 (6 bases). Sequenced: peripheral blood. The CDR3 nucleotides read TGTGCCAGCAGCCAGACCCACGGGAGCCTCCCCGGGGAGCTGTTTTTT. It yields the protein CASSQTHGSLPGELFF.